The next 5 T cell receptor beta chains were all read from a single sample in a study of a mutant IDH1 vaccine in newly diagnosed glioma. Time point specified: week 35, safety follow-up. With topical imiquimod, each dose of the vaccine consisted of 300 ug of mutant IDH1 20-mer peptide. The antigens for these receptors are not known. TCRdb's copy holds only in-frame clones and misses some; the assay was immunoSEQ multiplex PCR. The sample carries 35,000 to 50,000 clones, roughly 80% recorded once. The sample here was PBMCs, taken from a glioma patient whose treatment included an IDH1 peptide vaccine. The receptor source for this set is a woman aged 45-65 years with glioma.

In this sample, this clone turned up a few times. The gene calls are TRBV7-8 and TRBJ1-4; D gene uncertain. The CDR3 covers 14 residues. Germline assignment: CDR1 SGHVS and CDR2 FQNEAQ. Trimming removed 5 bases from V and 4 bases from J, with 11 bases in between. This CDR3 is CASSRQAGNEKLFF. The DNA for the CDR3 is TGTGCCAGCAGCCGTCAGGCGGGTAATGAAAAACTGTTTTTT.

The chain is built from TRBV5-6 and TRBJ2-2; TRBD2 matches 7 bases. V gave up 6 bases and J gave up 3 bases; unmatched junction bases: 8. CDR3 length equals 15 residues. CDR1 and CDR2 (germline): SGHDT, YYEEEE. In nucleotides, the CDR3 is TGTGCCAGCACCCTGGACCGGGGGGACACCGGGGAGCTGTTTTTT. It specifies CASTLDRGDTGELFF.

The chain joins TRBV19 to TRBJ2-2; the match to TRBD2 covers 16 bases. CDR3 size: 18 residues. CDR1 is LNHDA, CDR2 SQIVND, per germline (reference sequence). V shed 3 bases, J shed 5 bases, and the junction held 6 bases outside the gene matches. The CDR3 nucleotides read TGTGCCAGTAGTATGAGGGGACTAGCGGGGGGGCCGACCGGGGAGCTGTTTTTT. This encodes CASSMRGLAGGPTGELFF.

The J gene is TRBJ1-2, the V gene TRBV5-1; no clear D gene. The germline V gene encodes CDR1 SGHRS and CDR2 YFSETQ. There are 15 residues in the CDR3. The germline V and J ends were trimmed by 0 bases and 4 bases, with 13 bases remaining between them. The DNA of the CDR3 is TGCGCCAGCAGCTTGGGAGACCTGGGATCCTATGGCTACACCTTC. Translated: CASSLGDLGSYGYTF.

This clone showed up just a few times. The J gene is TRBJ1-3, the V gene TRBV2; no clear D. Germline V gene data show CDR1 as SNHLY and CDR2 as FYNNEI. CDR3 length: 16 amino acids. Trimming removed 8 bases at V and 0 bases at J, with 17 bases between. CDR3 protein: CASEKGTLNSGNTIYF. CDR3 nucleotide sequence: TGTGCCAGCGAGAAGGGTACTCTCAACTCTGGAAACACCATATATTTT.